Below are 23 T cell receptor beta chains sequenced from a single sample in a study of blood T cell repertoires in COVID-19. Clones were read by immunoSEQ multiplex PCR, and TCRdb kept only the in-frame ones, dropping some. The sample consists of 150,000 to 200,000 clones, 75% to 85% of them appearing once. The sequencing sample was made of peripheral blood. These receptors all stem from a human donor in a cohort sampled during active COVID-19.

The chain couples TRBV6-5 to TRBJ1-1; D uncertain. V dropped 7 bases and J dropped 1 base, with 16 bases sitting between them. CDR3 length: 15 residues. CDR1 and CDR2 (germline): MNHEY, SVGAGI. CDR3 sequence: CASTHEVFPNTEAFF. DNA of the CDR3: TGTGCCAGCACCCACGAGGTCTTTCCGAACACTGAAGCTTTCTTT.

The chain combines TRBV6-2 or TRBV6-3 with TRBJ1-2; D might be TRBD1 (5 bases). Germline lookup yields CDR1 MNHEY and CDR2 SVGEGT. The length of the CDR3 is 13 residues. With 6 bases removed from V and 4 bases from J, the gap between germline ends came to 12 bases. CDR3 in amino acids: CASSRQRSYGYTF. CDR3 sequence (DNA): TGTGCCAGCAGCCGACAGAGGAGCTATGGCTACACCTTC.

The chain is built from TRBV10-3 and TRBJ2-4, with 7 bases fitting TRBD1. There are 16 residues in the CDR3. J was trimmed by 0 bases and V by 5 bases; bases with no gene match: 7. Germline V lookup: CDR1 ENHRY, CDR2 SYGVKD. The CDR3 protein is CAISLGGQLAKNIQYF. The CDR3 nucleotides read TGTGCCATCAGTCTAGGGGGCCAACTAGCCAAAAACATTCAGTACTTC.

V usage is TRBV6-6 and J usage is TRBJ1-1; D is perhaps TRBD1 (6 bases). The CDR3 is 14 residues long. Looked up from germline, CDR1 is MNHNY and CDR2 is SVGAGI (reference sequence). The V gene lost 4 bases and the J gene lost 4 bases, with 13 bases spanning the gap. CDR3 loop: CASSSPGGATEAFF. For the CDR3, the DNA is TGTGCCAGCAGTTCCCCGGGGGGGGCCACTGAAGCTTTCTTT.

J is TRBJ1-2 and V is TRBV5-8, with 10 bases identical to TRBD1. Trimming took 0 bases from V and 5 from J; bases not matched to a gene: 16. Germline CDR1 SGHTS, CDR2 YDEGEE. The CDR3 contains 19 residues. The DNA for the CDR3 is TGTGCCAGCAGCTTGGTCCTTCTTCCGTCTCGGGACAGGGGTTATGGCTACACCTTC. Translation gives CASSLVLLPSRDRGYGYTF.

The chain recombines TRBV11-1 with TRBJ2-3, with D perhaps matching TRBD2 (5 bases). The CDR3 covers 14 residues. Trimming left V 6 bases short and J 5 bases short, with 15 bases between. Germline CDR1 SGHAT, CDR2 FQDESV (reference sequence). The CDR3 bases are TGTGCCAGCAGGCCCCGGTCGGGGAGAGATACGCAGTATTTT. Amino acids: CASRPRSGRDTQYF.

CDR3 sequence: CASSFSDEQFF. The CDR3, as DNA: TGTGCCAGCAGTTTTTCGGATGAGCAGTTCTTC. The V call is TRBV28, the J call TRBJ2-1; D is unclear. Germline V gene sequence: CDR1 MDHEN, CDR2 SYDVKM. The CDR3 runs 11 residues. The V gene lost 3 bases and the J gene lost 8 bases, with 5 bases spanning the gap.

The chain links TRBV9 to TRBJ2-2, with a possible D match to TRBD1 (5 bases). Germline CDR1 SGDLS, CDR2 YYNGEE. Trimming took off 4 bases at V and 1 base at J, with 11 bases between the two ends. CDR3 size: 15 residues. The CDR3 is CASSPDSWNTGELFF. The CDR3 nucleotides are TGTGCCAGCAGCCCTGACAGCTGGAACACCGGGGAGCTGTTTTTT.

CDR3 residues: CASSLSRGGNEAFF. The CDR3 DNA sequence: TGTGCCAGCTCCCTTTCTAGGGGTGGAAATGAAGCTTTCTTT. V gene TRBV18 combines with J gene TRBJ1-1; tentative D call: TRBD1 (5 bases). CDR3 length: 14 amino acids. Per germline, CDR1 KGHSH and CDR2 LQKENI. The ends were cut back, 6 bases at V and 7 bases at J, with 18 bases in the middle.

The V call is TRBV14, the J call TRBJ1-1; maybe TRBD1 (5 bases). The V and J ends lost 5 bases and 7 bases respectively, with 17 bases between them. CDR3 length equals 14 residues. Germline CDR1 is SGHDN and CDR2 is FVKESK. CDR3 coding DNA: TGTGCCAGCAGCTTCGAAGTGACCCAGGGTGAAGCTTTCTTT. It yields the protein CASSFEVTQGEAFF. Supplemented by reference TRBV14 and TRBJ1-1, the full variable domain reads EAGVTQFPSHSVIEKGQTVTLRCDPISGHDNLYWYRRVMGKEIKFLLHFVKESKQDESGMPNNRFLAERTGGTYSTLKVQPAELEDSGVYFCASSFEVTQGEAFFGQGTRLTVV.

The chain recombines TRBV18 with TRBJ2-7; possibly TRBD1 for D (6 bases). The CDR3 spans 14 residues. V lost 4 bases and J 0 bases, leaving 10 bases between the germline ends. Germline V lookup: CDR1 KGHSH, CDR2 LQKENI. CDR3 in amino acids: CASSLGQTSYEQYF. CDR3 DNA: TGTGCCAGCTCACTCGGACAGACCTCCTACGAGCAGTACTTC.

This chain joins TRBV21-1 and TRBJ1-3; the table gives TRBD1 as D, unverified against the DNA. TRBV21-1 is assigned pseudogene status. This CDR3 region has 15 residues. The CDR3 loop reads CASRRHHYSGNTIYF. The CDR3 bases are TGTGCCAGCAGACGACACCATTACTCTGGAAACACCATATATTTT.

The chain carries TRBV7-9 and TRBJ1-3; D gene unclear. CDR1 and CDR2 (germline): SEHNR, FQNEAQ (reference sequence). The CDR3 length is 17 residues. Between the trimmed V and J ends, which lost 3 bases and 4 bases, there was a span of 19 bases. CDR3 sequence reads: CASSLIRNTFIGNTIYF. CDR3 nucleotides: TGTGCCAGCAGCTTGATCAGGAACACCTTTATCGGAAACACCATATATTTT. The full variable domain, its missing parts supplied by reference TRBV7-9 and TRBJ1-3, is DTGVSQNPRHKITKRGQNVTFRCDPISEHNRLYWYRQTLGQGPEFLTYFQNEAQLEKSRLLSDRFSAERPKGSFSTLEIQRTEQGDSAMYLCASSLIRNTFIGNTIYFGEGSWLTVV.

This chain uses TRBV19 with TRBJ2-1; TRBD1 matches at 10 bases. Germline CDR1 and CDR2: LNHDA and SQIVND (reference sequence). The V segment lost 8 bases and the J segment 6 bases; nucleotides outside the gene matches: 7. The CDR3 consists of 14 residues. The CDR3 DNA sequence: TGTGCCAGTTGTAGACAGGGGGCCGGCAATGAGCAGTTCTTC. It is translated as CASCRQGAGNEQFF.

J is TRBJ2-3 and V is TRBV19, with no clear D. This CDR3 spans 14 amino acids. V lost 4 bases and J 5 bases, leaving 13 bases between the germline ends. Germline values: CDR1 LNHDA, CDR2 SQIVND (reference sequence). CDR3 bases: TGTGCCAGTAGTACTCCCCCGGCGGAAGATACGCAGTATTTT. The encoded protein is CASSTPPAEDTQYF.

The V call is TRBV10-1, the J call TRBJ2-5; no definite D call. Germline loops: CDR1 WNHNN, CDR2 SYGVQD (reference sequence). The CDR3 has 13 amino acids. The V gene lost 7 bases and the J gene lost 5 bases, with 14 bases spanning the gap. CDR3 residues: CASNSNAEETQYF. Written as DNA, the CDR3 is TGCGCCAGCAACTCGAACGCGGAGGAGACCCAGTACTTC.

CDR3 nucleotides: TGTGCCAGTAGCCCTAGCGGGAGCTGGGAGACCCAGTACTTC. Its protein product is CASSPSGSWETQYF. The V and J genes are TRBV19 and TRBJ2-5, with TRBD2 identical over 10 bases. The V gene end was trimmed by 6 bases and the J gene end by 5 bases; junction bases not matched to a gene: 6. This CDR3 spans 14 amino acids. Germline V gene data show CDR1 as LNHDA and CDR2 as SQIVND (reference sequence).

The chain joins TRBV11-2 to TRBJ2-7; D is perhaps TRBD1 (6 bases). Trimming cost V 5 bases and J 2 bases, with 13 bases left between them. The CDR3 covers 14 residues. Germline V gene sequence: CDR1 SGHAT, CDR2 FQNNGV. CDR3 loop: CASSEGGSTYEQYF. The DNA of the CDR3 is TGTGCCAGCAGCGAAGGGGGTTCGACCTACGAGCAGTACTTC.

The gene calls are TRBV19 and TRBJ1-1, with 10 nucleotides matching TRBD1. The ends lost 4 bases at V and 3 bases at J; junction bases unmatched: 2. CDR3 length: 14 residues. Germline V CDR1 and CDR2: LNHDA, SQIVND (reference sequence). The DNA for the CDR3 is TGTGCCAGTAGTAAGACAGGGGGCCACACTGAAGCTTTCTTT. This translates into CASSKTGGHTEAFF. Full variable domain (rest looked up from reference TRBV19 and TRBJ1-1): DGGITQSPKYLFRKEGQNVTLSCEQNLNHDAMYWYRQDPGQGLRLIYYSQIVNDFQKGDIAEGYSVSREKKESFPLTVTSAQKNPTAFYLCASSKTGGHTEAFFGQGTRLTVV.

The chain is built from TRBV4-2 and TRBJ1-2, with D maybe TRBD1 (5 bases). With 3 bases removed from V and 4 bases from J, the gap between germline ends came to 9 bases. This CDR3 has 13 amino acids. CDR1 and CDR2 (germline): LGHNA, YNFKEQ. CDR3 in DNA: TGTGCCAGCAGCCATAGGGGAGGCTATGGCTACACCTTC. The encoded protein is CASSHRGGYGYTF.

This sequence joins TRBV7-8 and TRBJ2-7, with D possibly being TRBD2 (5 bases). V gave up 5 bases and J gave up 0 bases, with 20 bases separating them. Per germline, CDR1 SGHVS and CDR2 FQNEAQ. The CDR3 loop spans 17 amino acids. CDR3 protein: CASSGRTPDRSSYEQYF. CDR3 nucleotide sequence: TGTGCCAGCAGCGGAAGGACTCCAGACCGGAGCTCCTACGAGCAGTACTTC.

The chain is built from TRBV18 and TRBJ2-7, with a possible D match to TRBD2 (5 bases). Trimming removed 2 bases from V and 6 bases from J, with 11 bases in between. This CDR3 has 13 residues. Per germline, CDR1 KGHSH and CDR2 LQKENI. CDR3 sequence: CASSPVRESEQYF. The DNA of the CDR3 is TGTGCCAGCTCACCAGTTAGGGAGTCCGAGCAGTACTTC. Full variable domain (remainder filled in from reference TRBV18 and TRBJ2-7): NAGVMQNPRHLVRRRGQEARLRCSPMKGHSHVYWYRQLPEEGLKFMVYLQKENIIDESGMPKERFSAEFPKEGPSILRIQQVVRGDSAAYFCASSPVRESEQYFGPGTRLTVT.

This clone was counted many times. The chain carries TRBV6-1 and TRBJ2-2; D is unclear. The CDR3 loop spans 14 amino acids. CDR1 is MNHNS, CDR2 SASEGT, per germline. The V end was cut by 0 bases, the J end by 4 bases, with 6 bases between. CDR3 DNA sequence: TGTGCCAGCAGTGAAGCGCCCGGCACCGGGGAGCTGTTTTTT. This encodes CASSEAPGTGELFF.